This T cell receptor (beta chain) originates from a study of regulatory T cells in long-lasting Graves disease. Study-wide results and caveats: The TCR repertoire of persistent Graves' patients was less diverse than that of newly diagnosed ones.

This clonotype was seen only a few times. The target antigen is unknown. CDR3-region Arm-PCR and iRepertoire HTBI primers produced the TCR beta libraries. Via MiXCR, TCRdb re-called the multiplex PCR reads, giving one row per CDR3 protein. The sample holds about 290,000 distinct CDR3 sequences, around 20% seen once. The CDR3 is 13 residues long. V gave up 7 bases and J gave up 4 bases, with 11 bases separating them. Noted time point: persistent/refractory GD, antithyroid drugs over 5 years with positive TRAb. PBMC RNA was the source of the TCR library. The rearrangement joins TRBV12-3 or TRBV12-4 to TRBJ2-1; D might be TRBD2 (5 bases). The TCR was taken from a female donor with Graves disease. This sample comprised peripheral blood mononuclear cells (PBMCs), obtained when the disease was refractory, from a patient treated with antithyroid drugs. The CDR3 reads CASKTRLYNEQFF. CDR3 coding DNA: TGTGCCAGCAAAACTAGGTTGTACAATGAGCAGTTCTTC.